What follows are 24 T cell receptor beta chains derived from one specimen sequenced in a study of cytomegalovirus exposure and HLA in healthy donors. The study ran its PCR with 60 Vbeta and 13 Jbeta primers. Only in-frame clones appear in the TCRdb table, and some are missing; sequencing was by immunoSEQ multiplex PCR. The sample contains about 200,000 clones, around 86% of which appear only once. Input material: PBMCs. These receptor sequences come from a woman in her fifties or sixties in good health and CMV-seropositive.

The chain carries TRBV29-1 and TRBJ2-1, with 10 bases aligning to TRBD2. V was clipped by 7 bases and J by 3 bases; unmatched bases: 9. CDR3 size: 15 residues. Germline CDR1 is SQVTM and CDR2 is ANQGSEA. CDR3 DNA: TGCAGCGGGAACGGACTAGCGGAGCGCTACAATGAGCAGTTCTTC. This translates into CSGNGLAERYNEQFF.

This rearrangement joins TRBV5-1 to TRBJ2-3; D is possibly TRBD2 (6 bases). The CDR3 consists of 16 residues. V was cut by 5 bases and J by 2 bases, with 18 bases left in between. Germline assignment: CDR1 SGHRS and CDR2 YFSETQ. The CDR3 loop reads CASRVGRQTSTDTQYF. The CDR3 region has the DNA TGCGCCAGCAGGGTTGGGAGGCAGACCTCCACAGATACGCAGTATTTT.

The chain couples TRBV9 to TRBJ2-3; 10 bases are shared with TRBD2. The V and J ends lost 0 bases and 12 bases, in that order; junction bases with no gene match: 10. The germline V gene has CDR1 SGDLS and CDR2 YYNGEE. CDR3 length: 15 residues. This CDR3 reads CASSVALGLAGAQYF. The CDR3 DNA follows: TGTGCCAGCAGCGTAGCTCTTGGGCTAGCGGGAGCCCAGTATTTT.

This clone has more than one count but fewer than ten. The rearrangement uses TRBV28 and TRBJ2-7; 7 bases align to TRBD2. CDR1 is MDHEN, CDR2 SYDVKM, per germline. This CDR3 region has 13 residues. The junction had 4 bases not matched to a gene; V was cut back by 6 bases and J by 2 bases. CDR3 protein: CASSSGGPYEQYF. CDR3 coding DNA: TGTGCCAGCAGCTCGGGGGGTCCCTACGAGCAGTACTTC.

This clone was counted once. CDR3 in DNA: TGTGCCAGCTCCCAACTCAATGAGCAGTTCTTC. Its translation is CASSQLNEQFF. The chain couples TRBV18 to TRBJ2-1; D call uncertain. The V end lost 6 bases, the J end lost 6 bases, and 6 bases lay between the germline ends. This CDR3 is 11 amino acids long. CDR1 is KGHSH, CDR2 LQKENI, per germline.

V is TRBV6-1 and J is TRBJ2-7, with TRBD1 matching over 7 bases. From germline, CDR1 is MNHNS and CDR2 SASEGT. The CDR3 runs 15 residues. Trimming took 6 bases from V and 3 from J; bases not matched to a gene: 11. The CDR3 DNA is TGTGCCAGCAGGACGGACAGGTGGGGATTCTACGAGCAGTACTTC. Translated: CASRTDRWGFYEQYF.

This CDR3 is CASSQDGGQAYNEQFF. The DNA for the CDR3 is TGCGCCAGCAGCCAAGATGGGGGACAGGCATACAATGAGCAGTTCTTC. The chain links TRBV4-3 to TRBJ2-1; 8 nucleotides line up with TRBD1. Trimming at V came to 0 bases and at J to 4 bases, leaving 5 bases not matched to a gene. The CDR3 is 16 residues long. Germline V gene data show CDR1 as LGHNA and CDR2 as YSLEER.

The J gene is TRBJ2-7, the V gene TRBV5-8, with 7 positions matching TRBD1. The germline gives CDR1 SGHTS, CDR2 YDEGEE. With V trimmed by 2 bases and J by 0 bases, 8 bases remained unmatched. The CDR3 has 16 amino acids. The CDR3 DNA follows: TGTGCCAGCAGCTTAGGGACAGCCTATTTCTCCTACGAGCAGTACTTC. Amino acids: CASSLGTAYFSYEQYF. Filled out from reference TRBV5-8 and TRBJ2-7, the complete variable domain reads EAGVTQSPTHLIKTRGQQATLRCSPISGHTSVYWYQQALGLGLQFLLWYDEGEERNRGNFPPRFSGRQFPNYSSELNVNALELEDSALYLCASSLGTAYFSYEQYFGPGTRLTVT.

The chain recombines TRBV4-1 with TRBJ2-3; D is undetermined. Trimming removed 0 bases at V and 7 bases at J, with 8 bases between. The CDR3 is made up of 13 amino acids. The germline gives CDR1 MGHRA, CDR2 YSYEKL. The CDR3 DNA reads TGCGCCAGCAGCCAAGATCTTCCTTATACGCAGTATTTT. It translates to CASSQDLPYTQYF.

The chain links TRBV27 to TRBJ2-5; D remains ambiguous. The CDR3 has 14 residues. Germline CDR1 and CDR2: MNHEY and SMNVEV (reference sequence). Trimming cost V 2 bases and J 2 bases, with 9 bases left between them. CDR3 sequence reads: CASSLLSQQETQYF. DNA for the CDR3: TGTGCCAGCAGTTTACTGAGCCAACAAGAGACCCAGTACTTC.

The rearrangement links TRBV5-6 to TRBJ1-2; unclear D gene. The CDR3 is made up of 14 amino acids. With 0 bases removed from V and 8 bases from J, the gap between germline ends came to 14 bases. Per germline, CDR1 SGHDT and CDR2 YYEEEE. For the CDR3, the DNA is TGTGCCAGCAGCTTGGATCGGTTATTCTGGGGCTACACCTTC. This codes for CASSLDRLFWGYTF.

This clone was recorded once. The CDR3 protein is CASSAGGGFTEAFF. The DNA for the CDR3 is TGTGCCAGCAGTGCGGGGGGAGGGTTCACTGAAGCTTTCTTT. The chain employs TRBV28 and TRBJ1-1, with D perhaps matching TRBD1 (5 bases). The germline gives CDR1 MDHEN, CDR2 SYDVKM. The V and J ends lost 5 bases and 4 bases respectively, with 14 bases between them. This CDR3 comprises 14 residues.

This chain uses TRBV2 with TRBJ2-1, with 12 bases fitting TRBD2. CDR3 length: 14 residues. Germline V gives CDR1 SNHLY, CDR2 FYNNEI. With 8 bases clipped from V and 6 bases from J, the junction kept 5 bases outside the gene matches. The CDR3 loop is CASGPGLAGNEQFF. The CDR3 DNA sequence: TGTGCCAGCGGACCGGGACTAGCGGGCAATGAGCAGTTCTTC.

The chain carries TRBV5-4 and TRBJ1-1; D is possibly TRBD1 (6 bases). Germline loops: CDR1 SGHNT, CDR2 YYREEE (reference sequence). The CDR3 is 15 amino acids. V dropped 2 bases and J dropped 5 bases, with 16 bases sitting between them. CDR3 in amino acids: CASSFVQGVGTEAFF. The CDR3 DNA reads TGTGCCAGCAGCTTCGTACAGGGAGTAGGTACTGAAGCTTTCTTT.

V is TRBV4-2 and J is TRBJ2-7; 12 bases agree with TRBD2. The CDR3 sequence is 16 residues long. J lost 4 bases, V lost 1 base, and 5 bases had no gene match. Germline V gene data show CDR1 as LGHNA and CDR2 as YNFKEQ. CDR3: CASSQGLAGDVYEQYF. In nucleotides, the CDR3 is TGTGCCAGCAGCCAAGGACTAGCGGGAGATGTGTACGAGCAGTACTTC.

This clone was detected once. V usage is TRBV28 and J usage is TRBJ1-1; D possibly corresponds to TRBD1 (6 bases). Germline V CDR1 and CDR2: MDHEN, SYDVKM. V lost 2 bases and J lost 7, with 14 bases in between. This CDR3 is built from 14 residues. The CDR3 sequence: CASSLRVQGYEAFF. As DNA, the CDR3 is TGTGCCAGCAGTTTACGGGTACAGGGCTATGAAGCTTTCTTT.

As to this clone: Other DNA sequences in the sample encode the same CDR3. The J gene is TRBJ2-5, the V gene TRBV5-4; 15 bases fit TRBD2. The CDR3 sequence is 16 residues long. The V segment lost 4 bases and the J segment 4 bases; nucleotides outside the gene matches: 5. Germline lookup yields CDR1 SGHNT and CDR2 YYREEE (reference sequence). The CDR3 loop reads CASSERTSGGGETQYF. In DNA form, the CDR3 reads TGTGCCAGCAGCGAGCGGACTAGCGGGGGGGGAGAGACCCAGTACTTC.

The chain combines TRBV5-1 with TRBJ1-6; a possible D gene is TRBD1 (6 bases). Germline values: CDR1 SGHRS, CDR2 YFSETQ. This CDR3 comprises 16 residues. V was cut by 0 bases and J by 10 bases, with 17 bases left in between. The CDR3 DNA reads as TGCGCCAGCAGCTTGGTATCGGGACGGGACATATCACCCCTCCACTTT. It specifies CASSLVSGRDISPLHF.

The rearrangement links TRBV7-9 to TRBJ2-5; D perhaps matches TRBD1 (6 bases). Trimming took 4 bases from V and 1 from J, leaving 10 bases between them. The CDR3 contains 14 residues. Germline loops: CDR1 SEHNR, CDR2 FQNEAQ (reference sequence). As DNA, the CDR3 is TGTGCCAGCAGCTCAGGACAGCTCCAAGAGACCCAGTACTTC. The encoded protein is CASSSGQLQETQYF.

This chain connects TRBV28 to TRBJ2-5; D call uncertain. The germline gives CDR1 MDHEN, CDR2 SYDVKM. The CDR3 has 15 residues. Trimming removed 8 bases at V and 4 bases at J, with 20 bases between. As DNA, the CDR3 is TGTGCCAGCGGCCCCCGAGGCAGCCTACTAGAGACCCAGTACTTC. Translation: CASGPRGSLLETQYF.

A single count supports this clone. This chain uses TRBV6-5 with TRBJ2-4, with TRBD1 matching over 9 bases. Germline CDR1 reads MNHEY; CDR2 reads SVGAGI. J gave up 7 bases and V 5 bases, and 6 bases lay outside the gene matches. The CDR3 covers 14 residues. This CDR3 reads CASSQPGQGNIQYF. DNA for the CDR3: TGTGCCAGCAGTCAACCGGGACAGGGTAACATTCAGTACTTC.

The gene calls are TRBV6-1 and TRBJ1-2, with a weak D call TRBD1 (6 bases). Germline V CDR1 and CDR2: MNHNS, SASEGT. This CDR3 spans 13 amino acids. V was clipped by 2 bases and J by 8 bases, with 12 bases between them. The CDR3 reads CASSETGRHGYTF. CDR3 nucleotides: TGTGCCAGCAGTGAAACAGGGAGACACGGCTACACCTTC.

This clone was seen only a few times. CDR3 sequence (DNA): TGTGCCAGCTCACCCACAGGGGTGGGGGGCACTGAAGCTTTCTTT. It translates to CASSPTGVGGTEAFF. The V gene is TRBV18, the J gene TRBJ1-1; 7 positions match TRBD1. CDR1 and CDR2 (germline): KGHSH, LQKENI. V lost 3 bases, J lost 4 bases, and 8 bases stayed unmatched. CDR3 length: 15 residues. The full variable domain, with the rest looked up from reference TRBV18 and TRBJ1-1, is NAGVMQNPRHLVRRRGQEARLRCSPMKGHSHVYWYRQLPEEGLKFMVYLQKENIIDESGMPKERFSAEFPKEGPSILRIQQVVRGDSAAYFCASSPTGVGGTEAFFGQGTRLTVV.

The J gene is TRBJ2-5, the V gene TRBV5-1; TRBD2 might be the D (7 bases). The V end lost 0 bases, the J end lost 5 bases, and 17 bases lay between the germline ends. The CDR3 sequence is 16 residues long. Germline CDR1 is SGHRS and CDR2 is YFSETQ. In nucleotides, the CDR3 is TGCGCCAGCAGCTTGGAGGGAGGGGGAATTGGCGAGACCCAGTACTTC. It is translated as CASSLEGGGIGETQYF.